A single sample gave rise to the 30 T cell receptor beta chains below, sequenced in a study of T cells in Graves' hyperthyroidism and ophthalmopathy. The source material, RNA transcripts, was used to amplify TCR beta CDR3 regions. Using the HTBI primer set, a first-round RT-PCR was run on the TCR CDR3. TCRdb analysed the multiplex PCR reads with MiXCR anew, one entry per CDR3 protein. The sample carries about 380,000 distinct CDR3 sequences, over 11% recorded once. The sample comprised blood. Receptors originate from a woman aged 60-75 years with Graves' hyperthyroidism.

This clonotype was seen ten or more times. The chain joins TRBV29-1 to TRBJ2-3; D is unresolved. This CDR3 is built from 14 residues. Germline loops: CDR1 SQVTM, CDR2 ANQGSEA. The germline V and J ends were trimmed by 3 bases and 0 bases, with 10 bases remaining between them. CDR3 loop: CSVETDTSTDTQYF. The CDR3 nucleotides read TGCAGCGTTGAGACGGATACTAGCACAGATACGCAGTATTTT.

Comments on this clonotype: This may arise from a read error, as a much more abundant clone is one base away. The genes are TRBV19 and TRBJ2-1, with 10 bases that match TRBD2. CDR1 and CDR2 (germline): LNHDA, SQIVND (reference sequence). Trimming took 7 bases from V and 6 from J; bases not matched to a gene: 9. The CDR3 runs 15 residues. CDR3 sequence (DNA): TGTGCCAGTACCCCCAGCGGGAGGGCCATCAATGAGCAGTTCTTC. It translates to CASTPSGRAINEQFF.

There are many counts of this clonotype. The V and J genes are TRBV28 and TRBJ1-3; 7 bases fit TRBD1. Germline CDR1 reads MDHEN; CDR2 reads SYDVKM. This CDR3 contains 18 residues. V trimming: 5 bases; J trimming: 0 bases; junction bases outside the gene matches: 13. The CDR3 spells CASSPRQGLGPSGNTIYF. In DNA, the CDR3 is TGTGCCAGCAGTCCCCGACAGGGCCTGGGGCCCTCTGGAAACACCATATATTTT.

The chain links TRBV11-3 to TRBJ2-1; D not certain. Germline CDR1 and CDR2: SGHNT and YENEEA. This CDR3 is 13 amino acids long. V was trimmed by 5 bases and J by 3 bases, leaving 8 bases between them. CDR3 nucleotide sequence: TGTGCCAGCAGCCATCCAATCTACAATGAGCAGTTCTTC. Translation: CASSHPIYNEQFF.

This clonotype was detected ten times or more. J is TRBJ2-5 and V is TRBV30; D is undetermined. The CDR3 totals 11 residues. V was trimmed by 4 bases and J by 6 bases, leaving 9 bases between them. Germline V lookup: CDR1 GTSNPN, CDR2 SVGIG (reference sequence). The CDR3 sequence: CAWTDAKTQYF. The CDR3 DNA reads TGTGCCTGGACCGACGCGAAGACCCAGTACTTC.

As to this clonotype: Just one base apart from a much larger clone, this may be a read error. CDR3: CASSSGAGVEKLFF. CDR3 bases: TGTGCCAGCAGTTCCGGGGCAGGGGTGGAAAAACTGTTTTTT. The chain couples TRBV28 to TRBJ1-4, with D possibly TRBD1 on 6 matching bases. The CDR3 is 14 residues long. Trimming took 4 bases from V and 8 from J, leaving 14 bases between them. Per the germline V gene, CDR1 is MDHEN and CDR2 is SYDVKM. Full variable domain (rest looked up from reference TRBV28 and TRBJ1-4): DVKVTQSSRYLVKRTGEKVFLECVQDMDHENMFWYRQDPGLGLRLIYFSYDVKMKEKGDIPEGYSVSREKKERFSLILESASTNQTSMYLCASSSGAGVEKLFFGSGTQLSVL.

This clonotype has a handful of counts. The chain employs TRBV29-1 and TRBJ2-3; unclear D gene. There are 14 residues in the CDR3. Germline V gene data show CDR1 as SQVTM and CDR2 as ANQGSEA. Trimming pared 1 base from V and 0 bases from J, leaving 8 bases between. The CDR3: CSVEAWASTDTQYF. The CDR3 region has the DNA TGCAGCGTTGAAGCCTGGGCTAGCACAGATACGCAGTATTTT.

The chain carries TRBV5-1 and TRBJ1-1; D perhaps matches TRBD1 (5 bases). CDR3 length: 14 residues. CDR1 SGHRS and CDR2 YFSETQ come from the germline V gene. Trimming took off 3 bases at V and 4 bases at J, with 13 bases between the two ends. For the CDR3, the DNA is TGCGCCAGCAGCTGGGGACCTGGGGGCACTGAAGCTTTCTTT. Residues: CASSWGPGGTEAFF.

This clonotype came up many times. The chain carries TRBV7-9 and TRBJ1-4, with D uncertain. V lost 2 bases, J lost 3 bases, and 10 bases lay in between. The CDR3 totals 15 residues. The germline V gene encodes CDR1 SEHNR and CDR2 FQNEAQ (reference sequence). The CDR3 DNA is TGTGCCAGCAGCTTAATCCTACCGGCTAATGAAAAACTGTTTTTT. Encoded protein: CASSLILPANEKLFF.

This clonotype was recorded at least ten times. The genes are TRBV7-9 and TRBJ2-5, with D possibly being TRBD1 or TRBD2 (5 bases each). The CDR3 covers 15 residues. Trimming removed 3 bases at V and 4 bases at J, with 15 bases between. The germline V gene has CDR1 SEHNR and CDR2 FQNEAQ (reference sequence). For the CDR3, the DNA is TGTGCCAGCAGCTTCTTAGTCCGGGACGTAGAGACCCAGTACTTC. It specifies CASSFLVRDVETQYF.

This clonotype was detected many times. CDR3 region: CASSLGDSTTDTQYF. The DNA of the CDR3 is TGCGCCAGCAGCTTGGGGGACTCCACGACAGATACGCAGTATTTT. This sequence joins TRBV5-1 and TRBJ2-3, with D tentatively TRBD2 (6 bases). The V gene lost 0 bases and the J gene lost 3 bases, with 11 bases spanning the gap. Germline CDR1 SGHRS, CDR2 YFSETQ. The CDR3 contains 15 residues. The full variable domain, in which reference TRBV5-1 and TRBJ2-3 provide the parts outside the CDR3, is KAGVTQTPRYLIKTRGQQVTLSCSPISGHRSVSWYQQTPGQGLQFLFEYFSETQRNKGNFPGRFSGRQFSNSRSEMNVSTLELGDSALYLCASSLGDSTTDTQYFGPGTRLTVL.

Regarding this clonotype: A much larger clone differs by one base, so this may be a read error. V is TRBV24-1 and J is TRBJ1-6, with 7 bases aligning to TRBD1. The CDR3 sequence is 15 residues long. The V gene end was trimmed by 4 bases and the J gene end by 14 bases; junction bases not matched to a gene: 13. Per germline, CDR1 KGHDR and CDR2 SFDVKD. Here the CDR3 reads CATSDPGTALGSLHF. The CDR3 DNA reads as TGTGCCACCAGTGACCCCGGGACAGCTCTGGGGTCCCTCCACTTT.

There are a few counts of this clonotype. This chain links TRBV6-6 with TRBJ2-6; TRBD1 or TRBD2 may be the D gene (5 bases each). CDR3 length: 15 amino acids. Germline assignment: CDR1 MNHNY and CDR2 SVGAGI (reference sequence). The V end was cut by 2 bases, the J end by 4 bases, with 9 bases between. The CDR3 sequence: CASSYGGAGANVLTF. The CDR3 bases are TGTGCCAGCAGTTACGGGGGTGCGGGGGCCAACGTCCTGACTTTC.

This clonotype was detected only a few times. The V call is TRBV5-1, the J call TRBJ2-7, with D perhaps matching TRBD2 (5 bases). Looked up from germline, CDR1 is SGHRS and CDR2 is YFSETQ. The CDR3 is 14 amino acids. The V and J ends lost 0 bases and 1 base respectively, with 8 bases between them. CDR3 amino acids: CASSLARTSYEQYF. DNA for the CDR3: TGCGCCAGCAGCTTGGCCAGGACTTCCTACGAGCAGTACTTC.

This clonotype was detected only a few times. CDR3 nucleotide sequence: TGCGCCAGCAGCTTGGTATCCATCAGCACAGATACGCAGTATTTT. It is translated as CASSLVSISTDTQYF. The chain carries TRBV5-1 and TRBJ2-3; D call uncertain. Between the trimmed V and J ends, which lost 0 bases and 0 bases, there was a span of 8 bases. The CDR3 loop spans 15 amino acids. In germline, CDR1 is SGHRS, CDR2 YFSETQ.

This clonotype was counted ten times or more. The V gene is TRBV7-9, the J gene TRBJ2-1; possibly TRBD2 for D (6 bases). The V gene's germline CDR1 is SEHNR and CDR2 FQNEAQ (reference sequence). The CDR3 totals 13 residues. Trimming removed 5 bases at V and 4 bases at J, with 9 bases between. The CDR3 DNA reads as TGTGCCAGCAGCCCGGACTATTACAATGAGCAGTTCTTC. Translating gives CASSPDYYNEQFF.

This chain connects TRBV6-5 to TRBJ2-5, with 9 nucleotides matching TRBD1. The V segment lost 2 bases and the J segment 5 bases; nucleotides outside the gene matches: 6. The CDR3 runs to 15 residues. Germline CDR1 and CDR2: MNHEY and SVGAGI. The DNA for the CDR3 is TGTGCCAGCAGTTACACAACAGGGGGCCTTGAGACCCAGTACTTC. This codes for CASSYTTGGLETQYF.

This clonotype was counted between two and nine times. This chain uses TRBV6-1 with TRBJ2-3, with 7 bases matching TRBD2. Germline CDR1 and CDR2: MNHNS and SASEGT. CDR3 length equals 17 residues. J was trimmed by 3 bases and V by 2 bases; bases with no gene match: 11. The CDR3 here is CASSELGGTILTDTQYF. CDR3 sequence (DNA): TGTGCCAGCAGTGAATTGGGGGGGACGATTTTAACAGATACGCAGTATTTT.

Many counts were recorded for this clonotype. V is TRBV6-1 and J is TRBJ2-5, with unresolved D. The CDR3 runs 13 residues. V shed 2 bases and J shed 3 bases, with 7 bases lying between them. The V gene's germline CDR1 is MNHNS and CDR2 SASEGT. The CDR3: CASSEQVEETQYF. CDR3 DNA: TGTGCCAGCAGTGAACAGGTGGAAGAGACCCAGTACTTC.

The CDR3: CASSLSGPSSPLHF. The CDR3, as DNA: TGTGCCAGCAGTTTGTCAGGTCCAAGTTCACCCCTCCACTTT. This chain joins TRBV12-3 or TRBV12-4 and TRBJ1-6; D unclear. Trimming took off 3 bases at V and 9 bases at J, with 12 bases between the two ends. The length of the CDR3 is 14 residues.

This clonotype has a handful of counts. This sequence joins TRBV10-3 and TRBJ2-3; unclear D gene. Germline V lookup: CDR1 ENHRY, CDR2 SYGVKD. The V end lost 7 bases, the J end lost 7 bases, and 15 bases lay between the germline ends. This CDR3 comprises 13 residues. The DNA for the CDR3 is TGTGCCATCACCCCAGCAGGCGAGTATACGCAGTATTTT. This sequence encodes CAITPAGEYTQYF.

The genes are TRBV11-3 and TRBJ1-2, with 10 bases that match TRBD1. In germline, CDR1 is SGHNT, CDR2 YENEEA. J was trimmed by 3 bases and V by 5 bases; bases with no gene match: 9. This CDR3 spans 16 amino acids. The CDR3 region has the DNA TGTGCCAGCAGCCATACAGGGACAGGGGCGGACTATGGCTACACCTTC. Amino acids: CASSHTGTGADYGYTF.

This clonotype was detected a few times. The chain recombines TRBV11-3 with TRBJ2-3; D perhaps matches TRBD1 (5 bases). The germline V and J ends were trimmed by 5 bases and 4 bases, with 10 bases remaining between them. The germline gives CDR1 SGHNT, CDR2 YENEEA. This CDR3 comprises 13 residues. Here the CDR3 DNA reads TGTGCCAGCAGCCTAGGGGTGGCAGATACGCAGTATTTT. Translation: CASSLGVADTQYF.

This clonotype was seen ten or more times. The rearrangement links TRBV24-1 to TRBJ2-1; D might be TRBD2 (5 bases). The CDR3 runs 13 residues. V was cut by 1 base and J by 10 bases, with 10 bases left in between. Germline-derived CDR1 and CDR2 are KGHDR and SFDVKD. CDR3 nucleotides: TGTGCCACCAGTGATTTCCCAGCGGAAGAGCAGTTCTTC. The encoded protein is CATSDFPAEEQFF.

There are many counts of this clonotype. The V and J genes are TRBV10-3 and TRBJ2-7, with 8 bases fitting TRBD1. The CDR3 is made up of 14 amino acids. CDR1 and CDR2 from the germline V gene are ENHRY and SYGVKD. With 2 bases clipped from V and 2 bases from J, the junction kept 2 bases outside the gene matches. The CDR3 region is CAISEGTGAYEQYF. The CDR3 DNA reads TGTGCCATCAGTGAGGGGACAGGAGCCTACGAGCAGTACTTC.

The chain uses TRBV7-9 and TRBJ1-1; D is perhaps TRBD1 (6 bases). V lost 6 bases and J lost 3, with 8 bases in between. The CDR3 sequence is 12 residues long. Germline assignment: CDR1 SEHNR and CDR2 FQNEAQ (reference sequence). The CDR3 loop reads CASSRGYTEAFF. The CDR3 nucleotides are TGTGCCAGCAGTAGGGGGTACACTGAAGCTTTCTTT.

For this clonotype: This may be a read error: a much more frequent sequence differs by one nucleotide. For the CDR3, the DNA is TGCAGTGCTAGAGCACCCGTAGCGGGTGTCTCCTACGAGCAGTACTTC. This sequence encodes CSARAPVAGVSYEQYF. This rearrangement joins TRBV20-1 to TRBJ2-7; 7 nucleotides align to TRBD2. V dropped 1 base and J dropped 0; count of bases not matched to a gene: 9. This CDR3 region has 16 residues. From germline, CDR1 is DFQATT and CDR2 SNEGSKA (reference sequence).

This clonotype came up a few times. The CDR3 DNA reads TGTGCCAGCAGTTACGGCATCTTGCTCGACAATCAGCCCCAGCATTTT. It is translated as CASSYGILLDNQPQHF. This chain connects TRBV6-2 or TRBV6-3 to TRBJ1-5; D gene uncertain. Per the germline V gene, CDR1 is MNHEY and CDR2 is SVGEGT. V shed 2 bases and J shed 3 bases, with 14 bases lying between them. The CDR3 spans 16 residues.

The chain has TRBV19 and TRBJ2-3; D is ambiguous. The CDR3 runs to 13 residues. Germline CDR1 and CDR2: LNHDA and SQIVND (reference sequence). Trimming took 9 bases from V and 2 from J, leaving 12 bases between them. The CDR3 nucleotides are TGTGCCAGGCGAGCTAGGACCACAGATACGCAGTATTTT. Its translation is CARRARTTDTQYF.

This clonotype was counted many times. The V gene is TRBV6-2 or TRBV6-3, the J gene TRBJ2-7; 14 bases line up with TRBD2. CDR1 is MNHEY and CDR2 is SVGEGT in the germline V gene. The CDR3 length is 17 residues. Trimming took 5 bases from V and 2 from J; bases not matched to a gene: 8. The CDR3 is CASSPGLAGVGTYEQYF. CDR3 bases: TGTGCCAGCAGTCCGGGACTAGCGGGAGTAGGGACCTACGAGCAGTACTTC.